This TCR beta chain was observed in a study of CD8+ T cells in alopecia areata. Extracted RNA was reverse transcribed, and the resulting cDNA served as sequencing template. Assay: immunoSEQ multiplex PCR; the TCRdb copy retains only in-frame clones and omits some. This sample has about 210,000 clones, with 64% found just once. A word on this clone: Its target is unknown.

Treatment of the sample: oral pan-JAK inhibitor, 5-10 mg twice daily. Study findings and constraints: Under tofacitinib, numerous expanded lesional clonotypes remained detectable in scalp and blood.

The source is a human donor with alopecia areata. The material was CD4+ T cells sorted from blood, obtained at week 4, from a patient treated with tofacitinib.

CDR3: CASRIQKGDEKLFF. CDR3 coding DNA: TGTGCCAGCAGGATACAGAAAGGCGATGAAAAACTGTTTTTT. The rearrangement joins TRBV6-1 to TRBJ1-4; D not certain. The V end was cut by 6 bases, the J end by 6 bases, with 14 bases between. This CDR3 spans 14 amino acids. Germline V lookup: CDR1 MNHNS, CDR2 SASEGT.